The 22 T cell receptor beta chains presented below share a single source sample, sequenced in a study of cytomegalovirus exposure and HLA in healthy donors (dated by TCRdb to about 2017). Preparation of the library involved the immunoSEQ multiplex PCR assay. The multiplex PCR relied on a mix of 60 forward primers for TCR Vbeta segments and 13 reverse primers for TCR Jbeta segments. TCRdb mirrors the immuneACCESS table, restricted to in-frame sequences. Some clones are absent from its copies; in checked studies, under half trace to an unresolved V gene, and the reason for the others is unknown. The sample table records roughly 180,000 clones; approximately 86% of these occur just once. The ten biggest clones cover roughly 1.5% of the sample. Source material: PBMCs. The receptors come from a male donor in good health and CMV-seronegative.

In the case of this clone: Compared with germline, one end of the junction differs, possibly owing to a read error. The V call is TRBV7-9, the J call TRBJ1-3; TRBD1 matches at 8 bases. The CDR3 runs to 16 residues. Germline V gene data show CDR1 as SEHNR and CDR2 as FQNEAQ (reference sequence). Written as DNA, the CDR3 is TGTTCCAGCAGCTTTCTCGGACAGGGAAAAAAAAACACCATATATTTT. It encodes CSSSFLGQGKKNTIYF. Full variable domain (missing parts from reference TRBV7-9 and TRBJ1-3): DTGVSQNPRHKITKRGQNVTFRCDPISEHNRLYWYRQTLGQGPEFLTYFQNEAQLEKSRLLSDRFSAERPKGSFSTLEIQRTEQGDSAMYLCSSSFLGQGKKNTIYFGEGSWLTVV.

The sample holds a few counts of this clone. This chain uses TRBV4-2 with TRBJ2-7; 7 nucleotides agree with TRBD2. V dropped 1 base and J dropped 4; count of bases not matched to a gene: 7. CDR3 length: 15 residues. In germline, CDR1 is LGHNA, CDR2 YNFKEQ. The CDR3, as DNA: TGTGCCAGCAGCCAAGCCGACGGGAGGTCTTACGAGCAGTACTTC. It yields the protein CASSQADGRSYEQYF.

Remarks on this clone: At one end, the junction sequence differs from germline, possibly due to a read error. The DNA of the CDR3 is TGTGCCAGCAGCCTCTCCGATAATTCACCCCTCCACTTT. Encoded protein: CASSLSDNSPLHF. The chain recombines TRBV6-1 with TRBJ1-6; D is ambiguous. The CDR3 runs to 13 residues. Germline values: CDR1 MNHNS, CDR2 SASEGT.

The chain uses TRBV15 and TRBJ1-5; 8 bases are shared with TRBD1. The CDR3 spans 21 residues. Germline V gene lookup returns CDR1 LNHNV and CDR2 YYDKDF (reference sequence). J gave up 3 bases and V 0 bases, and 19 bases lay outside the gene matches. The CDR3 DNA reads TGTGCCACCAGCAGAGAGGGGGGGATCTGGACAGGGAAAGGGCACAATCAGCCCCAGCATTTT. It translates to CATSREGGIWTGKGHNQPQHF. The full variable domain, completed using reference TRBV15 and TRBJ1-5, is DAMVIQNPRYQVTQFGKPVTLSCSQTLNHNVMYWYQQKSSQAPKLLFHYYDKDFNNEADTPDNFQSRRPNTSFCFLDIRSPGLGDTAMYLCATSREGGIWTGKGHNQPQHFGDGTRLSIL.

The chain has TRBV28 and TRBJ1-1; D is uncertain. The germline gives CDR1 MDHEN, CDR2 SYDVKM. The CDR3 sequence is 13 residues long. V was trimmed by 4 bases and J by 3 bases, leaving 9 bases between them. CDR3 in DNA: TGTGCCAGCAGTTCGGGAAGCTACACTGAAGCTTTCTTT. Protein sequence: CASSSGSYTEAFF.

This chain links TRBV6-4 with TRBJ1-1; D not resolved. Trimming stripped 4 bases from V and 1 base from J, with 25 bases between. Germline V lookup: CDR1 MRHNA, CDR2 SNTAGT. The CDR3 covers 19 residues. The CDR3 region is CASSAGLLGNPWQNTEAFF. As DNA, the CDR3 is TGTGCCAGCAGTGCAGGCCTCCTCGGCAACCCCTGGCAGAACACTGAAGCTTTCTTT.

The chain is built from TRBV4-1 and TRBJ2-1; D is unresolved. The germline gives CDR1 MGHRA, CDR2 YSYEKL. The CDR3 spans 16 residues. V lost 0 bases, J lost 6 bases, and 15 bases lay in between. CDR3 nucleotides: TGCGCCAGCAGCCAAGATAGGCTAGTCTGGTTCAATGAGCAGTTCTTC. It is translated as CASSQDRLVWFNEQFF.

The chain links TRBV21-1 to TRBJ1-1; TRBD1, as called in the table, went unchecked against the DNA. TRBV21-1 is designated a pseudogene. This CDR3 spans 13 amino acids. As DNA, the CDR3 is TGTGCCAGCAACAACAGGGAGAACACTGAAGCTTTCTTT. Its translation: CASNNRENTEAFF.

The chain combines TRBV5-1 with TRBJ1-1; D not certain. The CDR3 spans 15 residues. Germline V lookup: CDR1 SGHRS, CDR2 YFSETQ. With 4 bases removed from V and 0 bases from J, the gap between germline ends came to 13 bases. The CDR3 coding sequence is TGCGCCAGCAGCCCACCGCGGGGATTGAACACTGAAGCTTTCTTT. Translated, it gives CASSPPRGLNTEAFF.

This clone was found a few times. The chain recombines TRBV19 with TRBJ2-7; possible D gene TRBD2, 6 bases. The V end lost 7 bases, the J end lost 3 bases, and 10 bases lay between the germline ends. The germline gives CDR1 LNHDA, CDR2 SQIVND (reference sequence). The CDR3 has 12 residues. The CDR3 sequence is CASMARDYEQYF. The CDR3, as DNA: TGTGCCAGTATGGCGCGGGACTACGAGCAGTACTTC.

This chain joins TRBV5-5 and TRBJ1-3; tentatively, D is TRBD1 (6 bases). Trimming left V 4 bases short and J 7 bases short, with 15 bases between. CDR3 length: 14 amino acids. Germline loops: CDR1 SGHKS, CDR2 YYEKEE (reference sequence). CDR3 loop: CASSRTDNPNTIYF. CDR3 nucleotides: TGTGCCAGCAGCCGGACAGATAATCCCAACACCATATATTTT.

The rearrangement links TRBV27 to TRBJ2-1, with a weak D call TRBD1 (6 bases). Germline-derived CDR1 and CDR2 are MNHEY and SMNVEV (reference sequence). With 0 bases removed from V and 10 bases from J, the gap between germline ends came to 13 bases. The CDR3 loop spans 14 amino acids. Here the CDR3 reads CASSLSRGGTEQFF. CDR3 coding DNA: TGTGCCAGCAGTTTATCCCGAGGGGGAACCGAGCAGTTCTTC.

The rearrangement links TRBV14 to TRBJ1-6; D call uncertain. Germline values: CDR1 SGHDN, CDR2 FVKESK. The V end lost 1 base, the J end lost 10 bases, and 5 bases lay between the germline ends. The CDR3 runs 12 residues. The CDR3: CASSQVRSPLHF. The CDR3 DNA is TGTGCCAGCAGCCAAGTCCGGTCACCCCTCCACTTT.

V is TRBV6-1 and J is TRBJ2-5; TRBD2 aligns across 9 bases. Unmatched junction bases numbered 9, after V lost 4 bases and J lost 3 bases. The CDR3 has 16 amino acids. Germline CDR1 is MNHNS and CDR2 is SASEGT. The CDR3 sequence is CASSVVSGSIEETQYF. The DNA for the CDR3 is TGTGCCAGCAGTGTAGTTAGCGGGAGTATAGAAGAGACCCAGTACTTC.

The CDR3 here is CASTGYEGGSGNTIYF. The CDR3 bases are TGTGCCAGTACCGGATACGAAGGGGGATCTGGAAACACCATATATTTT. This chain uses TRBV19 with TRBJ1-3, with D possibly being TRBD1 (6 bases). V was clipped by 7 bases and J by 1 base, with 17 bases between them. Germline V gene sequence: CDR1 LNHDA, CDR2 SQIVND (reference sequence). The CDR3 is 16 amino acids.

CDR3 DNA: TGTGCCAGCAGTCATCGACAGTCTAATCAGCCCCAGCATTTT. Its translation is CASSHRQSNQPQHF. The chain combines TRBV6-6 with TRBJ1-5; D may be TRBD1 (5 bases). The CDR3 covers 14 residues. The germline CDR1 and CDR2 sequences are MNHNY and SVGAGI (reference sequence). V was cut by 5 bases and J by 4 bases, with 12 bases left in between.

Regarding this clone: One end of the junction varies from germline; a read error may be responsible. The V call is TRBV10-3, the J call TRBJ1-2; D is uncertain. The germline gives CDR1 ENHRY, CDR2 SYGVKD. This CDR3 spans 16 amino acids. The CDR3 loop is CASSFTAAHRDYGYTF. DNA of the CDR3: TGTGCCAGCAGTTTCACCGCGGCCCACCGTGACTATGGCTACACCTTC.

The chain recombines TRBV6-1 with TRBJ2-2; D might be TRBD2 (6 bases). The CDR3 contains 14 residues. The V end was cut by 8 bases, the J end by 1 base, with 11 bases between. Germline CDR1 MNHNS, CDR2 SASEGT. CDR3 bases: TGTGCCAGCCGTTCCGGGGGGAACACCGGGGAGCTGTTTTTT. Translating gives CASRSGGNTGELFF.

V usage is TRBV2 and J usage is TRBJ1-5, with 7 nucleotides matching TRBD1. V lost 8 bases to trimming and J lost 5 bases; unmatched junction nucleotides: 9. The length of the CDR3 is 14 residues. The germline gives CDR1 SNHLY, CDR2 FYNNEI. CDR3 sequence: CASGGRDSYQPQHF. The CDR3, as DNA: TGTGCCAGCGGGGGGCGGGACAGCTATCAGCCCCAGCATTTT.

The V gene is TRBV19, the J gene TRBJ1-5; no clear D gene. Per the germline V gene, CDR1 is LNHDA and CDR2 is SQIVND (reference sequence). Trimming removed 0 bases from V and 15 bases from J, with 15 bases in between. The CDR3 sequence is 13 residues long. The chain's CDR3 is CASSIDAAGPGHF. The CDR3 nucleotides read TGTGCCAGTAGTATAGATGCAGCGGGCCCGGGGCATTTT.

This clone was recorded a few times. The rearrangement joins TRBV21-1 to TRBJ1-1; TRBD1, the table's D call, was not compared with the DNA. TRBV21-1 is a pseudogene locus. The CDR3 loop spans 14 amino acids. The CDR3 reads CASSPKDISAVAFF. The CDR3 bases are TGTGCCAGCAGCCCCAAAGACATATCCGCCGTAGCTTTCTTT.

The count of this clone is one. The chain has TRBV11-2 and TRBJ1-4; weak D call: TRBD1 (6 bases). Trimming took 1 base from V and 4 from J, leaving 13 bases between them. The CDR3 extends over 16 amino acids. The germline V gene has CDR1 SGHAT and CDR2 FQNNGV. CDR3 residues: CASSLGGQGHNEKLFF. The DNA of the CDR3 is TGTGCCAGCAGCTTAGGGGGGCAGGGCCATAATGAAAAACTGTTTTTT.